This TCR beta chain was captured by sequencing in a study of T cell responses to AZD1222 COVID-19 vaccine. Study-wide results and caveats: Most donors were white British and more were female, and clonal diversity was possibly underestimated. Close to half of all spike-specific TCRs reportedly target regions of the variants that are unmutated. Only after the peak T cell response were repertoires sampled.

This clone showed up just once. Its antigen is unidentified. Trimming stripped 2 bases from V and 0 bases from J, with 6 bases between. Germline loops: CDR1 SEHNR, CDR2 FQNEAQ (reference sequence). This CDR3 contains 14 residues. The method was immunoSEQ multiplex PCR; TCRdb's version includes in-frame clones alone and lacks a portion of them. The table shows 84,000 or so clones, with about 92% occurring only once. The sample in question was peripheral blood, obtained on day 0 of AZD1222 vaccination. The sequence derives from an adult in good health. This chain uses TRBV7-9 with TRBJ2-3; no clear D gene. The CDR3 sequence: CASSLSLSTDTQYF. The CDR3 DNA follows: TGTGCCAGCAGCTTAAGCCTTAGCACAGATACGCAGTATTTT.